The 15 T cell receptor beta chains reported below all come from one sample, sequenced in a study of blood T cells in healthy people across ages. Then a second PCR, running about 6 to 12 cycles, was carried out with a sample-barcoded 5' primer and a J-beta primer mix. TCRdb reanalysed the 5' RACE reads using MiXCR and keeps one entry per CDR3 protein. Of around 1,800,000 distinct CDR3 sequences in the sample, around 42% were seen once. Input material: blood. The receptors shown here come from a human donor in good health.

The chain employs TRBV6-1 and TRBJ1-2; 8 positions agree with TRBD1. The CDR3 spans 13 residues. Trimming cost V 7 bases and J 5 bases; bases outside gene matches: 6. Germline-derived CDR1 and CDR2 are MNHNS and SASEGT. The CDR3 DNA follows: TGTGCCAGCATTGGACAGGGTTCATATGGCTACACCTTC. Translated: CASIGQGSYGYTF.

On this clonotype: A much larger clone differs from this one at a single base, so this may be a read error. The chain recombines TRBV7-3 with TRBJ2-7; D is perhaps TRBD1 (6 bases). The J call could be wrong; TRBJ2-5 is a better fit for the DNA end. CDR3 length: 15 residues. Germline CDR1 SGHTA, CDR2 FQGTGA. The CDR3 sequence is CASSLTGTPQKTQYF. The CDR3 DNA reads TGTGCCAGCAGCTTAACGGGGACACCCCAAAAGACCCAGTACTTC.

The chain couples TRBV20-1 to TRBJ2-5; TRBD2 matches 11 bases. In germline, CDR1 is DFQATT, CDR2 SNEGSKA (reference sequence). The CDR3 extends over 15 amino acids. V gave up 5 bases and J gave up 2 bases; unmatched junction bases: 7. DNA of the CDR3: TGCAGTGCTGGGGGACTAGCGGTCGCTCAAGAGACCCAGTACTTC. Translating it yields CSAGGLAVAQETQYF.

The CDR3 nucleotides are TGTGCCAGCAGCTTAGGTCCCAGGGGCGAGACCCAGTACTTC. Translating it yields CASSLGPRGETQYF. J is TRBJ2-5 and V is TRBV7-2; D might be TRBD1 (6 bases). Germline V lookup: CDR1 SGHTA, CDR2 FQGNSA. The CDR3 has 14 amino acids. Deletions cut 1 base from V and 5 bases from J, with 11 bases between.

V is TRBV28 and J is TRBJ2-2; D call uncertain. This CDR3 contains 14 residues. Germline assignment: CDR1 MDHEN and CDR2 SYDVKM. V was shortened by 10 bases and J by 2 bases, with 14 bases between the two germline ends. The DNA of the CDR3 is TGTGCCATCCGAGGAAGTGACAACACCGGGGAGCTGTTTTTT. Encoded protein: CAIRGSDNTGELFF. The full variable domain, with the rest looked up from reference TRBV28 and TRBJ2-2, is DVKVTQSSRYLVKRTGEKVFLECVQDMDHENMFWYRQDPGLGLRLIYFSYDVKMKEKGDIPEGYSVSREKKERFSLILESASTNQTSMYLCAIRGSDNTGELFFGEGSRLTVL.

On this clonotype itself: The final CDR3 position lacks the conserved phenylalanine or tryptophan, pointing to a likely read error. The chain carries TRBV20-1 and TRBJ2-1; D not resolved. Germline CDR1 is DFQATT and CDR2 is SNEGSKA (reference sequence). This CDR3 spans 12 amino acids. The CDR3 loop reads CRIPGPHNEQFS. CDR3 nucleotide sequence: TGCAGGATCCCGGGCCCTCACAATGAGCAGTTCTCC.

The chain employs TRBV12-3 or TRBV12-4 and TRBJ2-3; the D is unclear. CDR3 length: 16 amino acids. Trimming stripped 8 bases from V and 6 bases from J, with 24 bases between. Written as DNA, the CDR3 is TGTGCCAGCTGCCAAAAGTCTTGGGCTCAAGCGGATACGCAGTATTTT. Protein sequence: CASCQKSWAQADTQYF.

This clonotype was counted between two and nine times. The chain has TRBV5-1 and TRBJ2-1; 9 bases agree with TRBD1. This CDR3 spans 16 amino acids. Per germline, CDR1 SGHRS and CDR2 YFSETQ. The V gene end was trimmed by 2 bases and the J gene end by 8 bases; junction bases not matched to a gene: 11. The CDR3 region has the DNA TGCGCCAGCAGCTTTTACCGGGACAGGGTCAGTGATGAGCAGTTCTTC. It is translated as CASSFYRDRVSDEQFF.

V usage is TRBV12-3 or TRBV12-4 and J usage is TRBJ2-5; D uncertain. The CDR3 runs to 17 residues. Trimming removed 4 bases at V and 5 bases at J, with 23 bases between. Written as DNA, the CDR3 is TGTGCCAGCAGTTGGGCAGCCCGATTTACGAATAGGGAGACCCAGTACTTC. Amino acid sequence: CASSWAARFTNRETQYF.

The chain couples TRBV20-1 to TRBJ2-7; D is uncertain. The V end lost 5 bases, the J end lost 0 bases, and 8 bases lay between the germline ends. The length of the CDR3 is 12 residues. CDR1 and CDR2 (germline): DFQATT, SNEGSKA (reference sequence). The CDR3 spells CSARPNSYEQYF. The CDR3 DNA follows: TGCAGTGCTCGACCCAACTCCTACGAGCAGTACTTC.

The chain is built from TRBV11-2 and TRBJ2-5, with D maybe TRBD2 (6 bases). Trimming took off 0 bases at V and 4 bases at J, with 18 bases between the two ends. The germline V gene has CDR1 SGHAT and CDR2 FQNNGV. The CDR3 has 17 residues. CDR3 in amino acids: CASSLDRLGGSGETQYF. CDR3 nucleotides: TGTGCCAGCAGCTTAGACCGACTGGGAGGTAGCGGAGAGACCCAGTACTTC.

V and J are TRBV20-1 and TRBJ1-5; D unresolved. CDR3 length: 12 residues. CDR1 DFQATT and CDR2 SNEGSKA come from the germline V gene (reference sequence). Trimming took 6 bases from V and 4 from J, leaving 10 bases between them. The CDR3 loop reads CSAAAINQPQHF. CDR3 DNA: TGCAGTGCCGCGGCTATTAATCAGCCCCAGCATTTT.

This clonotype was detected only a few times. V is TRBV25-1 and J is TRBJ1-2; D might be TRBD1 (6 bases). This CDR3 is built from 13 residues. Trimming shortened V by 8 bases and J by 5 bases, and 15 bases separated the two germline ends. CDR1 is MGHDK and CDR2 is SYGVNS in the germline V gene. CDR3 DNA sequence: TGTGCCAGCCTGCAGGGGTACCAATATGGCTACACCTTC. Translating it yields CASLQGYQYGYTF.

The gene calls are TRBV25-1 and TRBJ2-4; weak D call: TRBD2 (5 bases). The last part of the DNA fits TRBJ2-7 better; the J call may be wrong. The CDR3 is made up of 15 amino acids. Germline loops: CDR1 MGHDK, CDR2 SYGVNS. CDR3 DNA sequence: TGTGCCAGCAGTGTCGGGGATTTAGGAACCTACGAGCAGTACTTC. Residues: CASSVGDLGTYEQYF.

The gene calls are TRBV7-2 and TRBJ2-5; 11 positions agree with TRBD1. Germline assignment: CDR1 SGHTA and CDR2 FQGNSA. V dropped 6 bases and J dropped 5; count of bases not matched to a gene: 8. This CDR3 has 15 amino acids. CDR3 DNA sequence: TGTGCCAGCAGACCAGGACAGGGGGCGTCTGAGACCCAGTACTTC. Its translation is CASRPGQGASETQYF.